This record concerns one T cell receptor beta chain sequence. The antigen remains undetermined. CDR3 length: 15 amino acids. Germline V gene lookup returns CDR1 SGDLS and CDR2 YYNGEE. This sample is part of a study of CXCR3-negative and CXCR3-positive naive CD8 T cells. Findings and limits, study-wide: Against CXCR3-negative naive cells, CXCR3-positive naive cells showed more hydrophobic TRB CDR3s.

TRB cDNA was prepared as libraries by UMI-labeled 5' RACE. After re-calling the 5' RACE reads, TCRdb lists one entry per CDR3 protein, DNA absent. In total, the table holds around 60,000 distinct CDR3 sequences. This rearrangement joins TRBV9 to TRBJ2-7; absent DNA, TCRdb's TRBD1 call cannot be checked. The sequencing input was naive CXCR3+ CD8+ T cells from blood. Subset of the sample: CD45RO-CCR7+CD27+CD95- naive CD8+ T cells expressing CXCR3 (TNR3+). The receptor's source is a human donor in good health. Some clones in this sample may be carry-over from other donors' samples. This chain's CDR3 is CASSNRDRDSYEQYF. Full variable domain (missing parts from reference TRBV9 and TRBJ2-7): DSGVTQTPKHLITATGQRVTLRCSPRSGDLSVYWYQQSLDQGLQFLIQYYNGEERAKGNILERFSAQQFPDLHSELNLSSLELGDSALYFCASSNRDRDSYEQYFGPGTRLTVT.